These T cell receptor beta chains were read from a single sample in a study of cytomegalovirus exposure and HLA in healthy donors. Clones were sequenced by immunoSEQ multiplex PCR, and TCRdb holds only the in-frame ones, with some missing. The repertoire holds under 200,000 clones, with about 90% as singletons. The sample comprised PBMCs. The receptor source for this set is a woman between 18 and 29 years old in good health and CMV-seropositive. The CDR3 runs from the conserved cysteine through the conserved F or W. Each record gives: J gene, D gene, V gene, clone size, CDR3 length, CDR3 DNA, CDR3 protein. The D gene is left open where the match is weak. Clone size appears in some rows only: once, few, many, or a class for an expanded clone.

j_gene: TRBJ1-4
d_gene: TRBD1
v_gene: TRBV19
abundance: NA
len: 13
CDR3nt: TGTGCCAGAAGGGACAGGGGTAATGAAAAACTGTTTTTT
CDR3aa: CARRDRGNEKLFF

j_gene: TRBJ1-2
d_gene: NA
v_gene: TRBV27
abundance: few
len: 14
CDR3nt: TGTGCCAGCAGTAGAGACAGGTCTAACTATGGCTACACCTTC
CDR3aa: CASSRDRSNYGYTF

j_gene: TRBJ1-1
d_gene: NA
v_gene: TRBV7-9
abundance: NA
len: 15
CDR3nt: TGTGCCAGCAGCTTAGGTAACAGGGCAACCACTGAAGCTTTCTTT
CDR3aa: CASSLGNRATTEAFF

j_gene: TRBJ2-5
d_gene: NA
v_gene: TRBV6-1
abundance: NA
len: 13
CDR3nt: TGTGCCAGCATGTGGCGGGGTCAAGAGACCCAGTACTTC
CDR3aa: CASMWRGQETQYF

j_gene: TRBJ1-2
d_gene: TRBD1
v_gene: TRBV4-2
abundance: NA
len: 17
CDR3nt: TGTGCCAGCAGCCAAGTTTTGAGAGGGACAGGGGGCTATGGCTACACCTTC
CDR3aa: CASSQVLRGTGGYGYTF

j_gene: TRBJ2-3
d_gene: NA
v_gene: TRBV11-2
abundance: NA
len: 14
CDR3nt: TGTGCCAGCAGCTTAGCGGGTACCACAGATACGCAGTATTTT
CDR3aa: CASSLAGTTDTQYF

j_gene: TRBJ2-7
d_gene: TRBD2
v_gene: TRBV7-6
abundance: NA
len: 19
CDR3nt: TGTGCCAGCAGCCCTAGACTAGCGGGAGGCCAAACCTACTCCTACGAGCAGTACTTC
CDR3aa: CASSPRLAGGQTYSYEQYF

j_gene: TRBJ2-2
d_gene: NA
v_gene: TRBV19
abundance: NA
len: 13
CDR3nt: TGTGCCAGTGATACAGGAGCCACCGGGGAGCTGTTTTTT
CDR3aa: CASDTGATGELFF

j_gene: TRBJ2-7
d_gene: TRBD1
v_gene: TRBV19
abundance: once
len: 15
CDR3nt: TGTGCCAGTAGTATAGGGACAGGGATAATATACGAGCAGTACTTC
CDR3aa: CASSIGTGIIYEQYF

j_gene: TRBJ1-1
d_gene: TRBD1
v_gene: TRBV6-6
abundance: few
len: 11
CDR3nt: TGTGCCAGCAACAGGGGTAGTGAAGCTTTCTTT
CDR3aa: CASNRGSEAFF

j_gene: TRBJ2-1
d_gene: TRBD1
v_gene: TRBV12-5
abundance: NA
len: 16
CDR3nt: TGTGCTAGTGGTTTGAGAAGTGGGACAGCGAACAATGAGCAGTTCTTC
CDR3aa: CASGLRSGTANNEQFF

j_gene: TRBJ1-5
d_gene: TRBD1
v_gene: TRBV7-9
abundance: NA
len: 14
CDR3nt: TGTGCCAGCAGCCGGACAGGGGGCGGGCAGCCCCAGCATTTT
CDR3aa: CASSRTGGGQPQHF

j_gene: TRBJ2-3
d_gene: TRBD2
v_gene: TRBV2
abundance: NA
len: 17
CDR3nt: TGTGCCAGCCCCGAAGGGCCAAGAGCGGGAGAGAAAGATACGCAGTATTTT
CDR3aa: CASPEGPRAGEKDTQYF

j_gene: TRBJ2-7
d_gene: TRBD1
v_gene: TRBV10-1
abundance: NA
len: 14
CDR3nt: TGCGCCAGCAGTGCTCGGGACAGGGGCTACGAGCAGTACTTC
CDR3aa: CASSARDRGYEQYF

j_gene: TRBJ1-2
d_gene: NA
v_gene: TRBV27
abundance: NA
len: 12
CDR3nt: TGTCCCCCCACCCGGGGGTCGCGTGGCTACACCTTC
CDR3aa: CPPTRGSRGYTF

j_gene: TRBJ2-7
d_gene: NA
v_gene: TRBV9
abundance: NA
len: 15
CDR3nt: TGTGCCAGCAGCGTAGATGGAGGGGGCTACTTGGAGCAGTACTTC
CDR3aa: CASSVDGGGYLEQYF

j_gene: TRBJ2-7
d_gene: TRBD2
v_gene: TRBV29-1
abundance: NA
len: 13
CDR3nt: TGCAGCGTTGAGCGGGAGGTTGGTGAAGAGCAGTACTTC
CDR3aa: CSVEREVGEEQYF

j_gene: TRBJ1-4
d_gene: NA
v_gene: TRBV2
abundance: NA
len: 15
CDR3nt: TGTGCCAGCAGTGAAGTGCAGATCTCTAATGAAAAACTGTTTTTT
CDR3aa: CASSEVQISNEKLFF

j_gene: TRBJ2-5
d_gene: TRBD2
v_gene: TRBV11-1
abundance: NA
len: 15
CDR3nt: TGTGCCAGCAGCTTAGGGGCTAGCGGGAAAGAGACCCAGTACTTC
CDR3aa: CASSLGASGKETQYF

j_gene: TRBJ1-5
d_gene: NA
v_gene: TRBV19
abundance: NA
len: 16
CDR3nt: TGTGCCAGTAGTATCGGGAGGGCAGTTAGCAATCAGCCCCAGCATTTT
CDR3aa: CASSIGRAVSNQPQHF

j_gene: TRBJ2-7
d_gene: TRBD2
v_gene: TRBV7-9
abundance: NA
len: 15
CDR3nt: TGTGCCAGCAGCTTAGTTAGCGGGAGGGCCTACGAGCAGTACTTC
CDR3aa: CASSLVSGRAYEQYF

j_gene: TRBJ1-4
d_gene: NA
v_gene: TRBV4-3
abundance: NA
len: 15
CDR3nt: TGCGCCAGCAGCCAGGATCCAGGCCCGAATGAAAAACTGTTTTTT
CDR3aa: CASSQDPGPNEKLFF

j_gene: TRBJ2-1
d_gene: NA
v_gene: TRBV19
abundance: NA
len: 15
CDR3nt: TGTGCCAGTACTATCGGGGGAAGCTCCTACAATGAGCAGTTCTTC
CDR3aa: CASTIGGSSYNEQFF

j_gene: TRBJ2-7
d_gene: NA
v_gene: TRBV21-1
abundance: NA
len: 17
CDR3nt: TGTGCCAGCAGCAAAGTTAGGACTAGCGGGAGTTGTTACGAGCAGTACTTC
CDR3aa: CASSKVRTSGSCYEQYF

j_gene: TRBJ2-3
d_gene: NA
v_gene: TRBV30
abundance: once
len: 14
CDR3nt: TGTGCCTGGAGCGGCGGCTTTCTCACAGATACGCAGTATTTT
CDR3aa: CAWSGGFLTDTQYF

j_gene: TRBJ1-1
d_gene: TRBD1
v_gene: TRBV13
abundance: NA
len: 17
CDR3nt: TGTGCCAGCAGCCTCTCAGGACAGGGGCCTTTGAACACTGAAGCTTTCTTT
CDR3aa: CASSLSGQGPLNTEAFF

j_gene: TRBJ2-7
d_gene: TRBD2
v_gene: TRBV27
abundance: NA
len: 13
CDR3nt: TGTGCCTCATCCGAGCGGGGTCACTACGAGCAGTACTTC
CDR3aa: CASSERGHYEQYF

j_gene: TRBJ2-5
d_gene: NA
v_gene: TRBV5-1
abundance: NA
len: 12
CDR3nt: TGCGCCAGCAGCTTGGCCGGGGAGACCCAGTACTTC
CDR3aa: CASSLAGETQYF

j_gene: TRBJ2-4
d_gene: TRBD1
v_gene: TRBV5-6
abundance: NA
len: 14
CDR3nt: TGTGCCAGCAGCTGGGACAGACGTAAAAACATTCAGTACTTC
CDR3aa: CASSWDRRKNIQYF

j_gene: TRBJ2-5
d_gene: TRBD1
v_gene: TRBV5-1
abundance: once
len: 14
CDR3nt: TGCGCCAGCAGCTTACAGGGGGCGAGGGAGACCCAGTACTTC
CDR3aa: CASSLQGARETQYF

j_gene: TRBJ2-1
d_gene: TRBD1
v_gene: TRBV7-2
abundance: NA
len: 15
CDR3nt: TGTGCCAGCAGCCTCGACAGGGTCCGATCGAATGAGCAGTTCTTC
CDR3aa: CASSLDRVRSNEQFF

j_gene: TRBJ2-3
d_gene: TRBD2
v_gene: TRBV29-1
abundance: once
len: 16
CDR3nt: TGCAGCGTTGAAGACCGGACTAGCGGGAGAACAGATACGCAGTATTTT
CDR3aa: CSVEDRTSGRTDTQYF

j_gene: TRBJ2-7
d_gene: TRBD2
v_gene: TRBV15
abundance: few
len: 15
CDR3nt: TGTGCCACCAGCACCCATAGCGGGAGGGCTGCCGAGCAGTACTTC
CDR3aa: CATSTHSGRAAEQYF

j_gene: TRBJ2-7
d_gene: NA
v_gene: TRBV5-6
abundance: NA
len: 14
CDR3nt: TGTGCCAGCAGCTTGGAACAGCTCTGGGACGAGCAGTACTTC
CDR3aa: CASSLEQLWDEQYF

j_gene: TRBJ1-1
d_gene: NA
v_gene: TRBV5-1
abundance: NA
len: 15
CDR3nt: TGCGCCAGCAGCTTGTCGACAGGACCGAACACTGAAGCTTTCTTT
CDR3aa: CASSLSTGPNTEAFF

j_gene: TRBJ2-7
d_gene: NA
v_gene: TRBV7-2
abundance: NA
len: 16
CDR3nt: TGTGCCAGCAGCCCCGGAACAGGCTACTTCCTACGAGAGCAGTACTTC
CDR3aa: CASSPGTGYFLREQYF

j_gene: TRBJ2-6
d_gene: NA
v_gene: TRBV14
abundance: NA
len: 15
CDR3nt: TGTGCCAGCAGCCCCTCTAGCTCGGGGGCCAACGTCCTGACTTTC
CDR3aa: CASSPSSSGANVLTF

j_gene: TRBJ2-1
d_gene: TRBD2
v_gene: TRBV28
abundance: NA
len: 15
CDR3nt: TGTGCCACTTCAATACCGGGACTAGCGGGTCGGGAGCAGTTCTTC
CDR3aa: CATSIPGLAGREQFF

j_gene: TRBJ2-3
d_gene: NA
v_gene: TRBV5-4
abundance: NA
len: 16
CDR3nt: TGTGCCAGCAGCTTTCCACTACCCCGGGGTGACGATACGCAGTATTTT
CDR3aa: CASSFPLPRGDDTQYF

j_gene: TRBJ2-2
d_gene: NA
v_gene: TRBV6-8
abundance: NA
len: 16
CDR3nt: TGTGCCAGCAGTTACTCGAGCGGCACGAACACCGGGGAGCTGTTTTTT
CDR3aa: CASSYSSGTNTGELFF

j_gene: TRBJ2-3
d_gene: TRBD2
v_gene: TRBV27
abundance: NA
len: 12
CDR3nt: TGTGCCAGCAGATTAGCGGGTGGTACGCAGTATTTT
CDR3aa: CASRLAGGTQYF

j_gene: TRBJ1-3
d_gene: NA
v_gene: TRBV28
abundance: NA
len: 15
CDR3nt: TGTGCCAGCAGAGGCGGGATCCACTCTGGAAACACCATATATTTT
CDR3aa: CASRGGIHSGNTIYF

j_gene: TRBJ2-7
d_gene: TRBD2
v_gene: TRBV30
abundance: NA
len: 13
CDR3nt: TGTGCCTGGAGTGTTAGCGGGAACTACGAGCAGTACTTC
CDR3aa: CAWSVSGNYEQYF

j_gene: TRBJ1-2
d_gene: TRBD1
v_gene: TRBV6-6
abundance: NA
len: 13
CDR3nt: TGTGCCAGCAGTCCCGGGACAGGCGATGCCTACACCTTC
CDR3aa: CASSPGTGDAYTF

j_gene: TRBJ1-4
d_gene: TRBD1
v_gene: TRBV11-3
abundance: NA
len: 14
CDR3nt: TGTGCCAGCAGCTTAAGGGACAGGGAGGGAAAACTGTTTTTT
CDR3aa: CASSLRDREGKLFF

j_gene: TRBJ1-4
d_gene: NA
v_gene: TRBV7-9
abundance: NA
len: 13
CDR3nt: TGTGCCAGCAGCTTAGTTTCCGCGGAAAAACTGTTTTTT
CDR3aa: CASSLVSAEKLFF

j_gene: TRBJ1-2
d_gene: NA
v_gene: TRBV15
abundance: NA
len: 13
CDR3nt: TGTGCCACCACCCCCGGGGGGATGGGTGGCTACACCTTC
CDR3aa: CATTPGGMGGYTF